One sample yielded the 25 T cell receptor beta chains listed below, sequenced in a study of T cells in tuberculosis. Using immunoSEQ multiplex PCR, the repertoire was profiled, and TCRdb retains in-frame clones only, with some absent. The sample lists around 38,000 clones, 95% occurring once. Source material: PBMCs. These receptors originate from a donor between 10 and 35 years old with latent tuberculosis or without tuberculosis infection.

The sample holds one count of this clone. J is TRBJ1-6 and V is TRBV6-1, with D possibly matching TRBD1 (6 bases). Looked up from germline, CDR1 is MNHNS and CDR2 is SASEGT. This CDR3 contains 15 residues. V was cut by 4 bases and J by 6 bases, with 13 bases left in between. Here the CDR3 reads CASSVSGGGNSPLHF. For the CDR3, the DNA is TGTGCCAGCAGTGTTTCGGGGGGCGGTAATTCACCCCTCCACTTT.

As DNA, the CDR3 is TGCGCCAGCAGTAAGACAGGGGATCAGCCCCAGCATTTT. It codes for CASSKTGDQPQHF. The rearrangement links TRBV10-1 to TRBJ1-5; the match to TRBD1 covers 8 bases. The CDR3 extends over 13 amino acids. The germline gives CDR1 WNHNN, CDR2 SYGVQD (reference sequence). The V gene end was trimmed by 5 bases and the J gene end by 5 bases; junction bases not matched to a gene: 2.

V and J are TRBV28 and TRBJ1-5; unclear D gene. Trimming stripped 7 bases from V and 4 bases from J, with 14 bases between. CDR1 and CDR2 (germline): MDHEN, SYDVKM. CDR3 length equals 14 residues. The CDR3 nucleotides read TGTGCCAGCAACCCACGGGTCCAGAATCAGCCCCAGCATTTT. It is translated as CASNPRVQNQPQHF.

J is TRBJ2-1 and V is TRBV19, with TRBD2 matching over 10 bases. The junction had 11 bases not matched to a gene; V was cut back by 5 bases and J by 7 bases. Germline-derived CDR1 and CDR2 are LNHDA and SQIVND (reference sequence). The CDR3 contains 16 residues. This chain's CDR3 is CASSPTSGVLTNEQFF. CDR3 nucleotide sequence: TGTGCCAGTAGTCCAACTAGCGGGGTATTAACGAATGAGCAGTTCTTC.

CDR3 sequence: CASSLDFGRYGYTF. CDR3 coding DNA: TGTGCCAGCAGCTTAGATTTTGGCAGATATGGCTACACCTTC. The rearrangement uses TRBV7-2 and TRBJ1-2; no definite D call. V lost 1 base to trimming and J lost 5 bases, with 11 bases between them. Germline V CDR1 and CDR2: SGHTA, FQGNSA. There are 14 residues in the CDR3.

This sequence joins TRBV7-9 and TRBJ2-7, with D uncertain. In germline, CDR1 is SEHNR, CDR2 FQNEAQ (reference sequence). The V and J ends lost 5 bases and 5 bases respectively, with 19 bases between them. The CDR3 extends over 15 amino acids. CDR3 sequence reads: CASSPTLWAFHEQYF. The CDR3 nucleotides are TGTGCCAGCAGCCCAACGTTGTGGGCTTTCCACGAGCAGTACTTC.

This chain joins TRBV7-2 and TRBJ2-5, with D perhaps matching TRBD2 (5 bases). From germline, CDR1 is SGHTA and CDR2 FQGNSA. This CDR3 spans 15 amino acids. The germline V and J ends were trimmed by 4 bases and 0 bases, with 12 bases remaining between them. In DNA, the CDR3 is TGTGCCAGCAGCTCCGAGGGCGGGTACCAAGAGACCCAGTACTTC. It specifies CASSSEGGYQETQYF.

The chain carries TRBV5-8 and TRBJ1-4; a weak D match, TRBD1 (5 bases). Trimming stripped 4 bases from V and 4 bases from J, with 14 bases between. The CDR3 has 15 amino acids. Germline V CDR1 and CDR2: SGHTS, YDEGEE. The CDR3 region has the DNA TGTGCCAGCAGCCCGGGACTACCTCTTAATGAAAAACTGTTTTTT. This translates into CASSPGLPLNEKLFF.

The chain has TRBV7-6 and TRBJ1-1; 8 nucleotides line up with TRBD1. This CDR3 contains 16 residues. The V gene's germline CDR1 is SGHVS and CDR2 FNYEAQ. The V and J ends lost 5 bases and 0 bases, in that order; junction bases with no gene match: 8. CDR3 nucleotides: TGTGCCAGCAGCCGACCACCGACAGGGGTGAACACTGAAGCTTTCTTT. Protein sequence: CASSRPPTGVNTEAFF.

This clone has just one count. CDR3 loop: CAWSARWTGRDEKLFF. The CDR3 DNA reads TGTGCCTGGAGTGCGCGCTGGACTGGACGAGATGAAAAACTGTTTTTT. V gene TRBV30 combines with J gene TRBJ1-4; D ambiguous. The germline V gene encodes CDR1 GTSNPN and CDR2 SVGIG (reference sequence). Trimming took 1 base from V and 6 from J, leaving 18 bases between them. The CDR3 is made up of 16 amino acids.

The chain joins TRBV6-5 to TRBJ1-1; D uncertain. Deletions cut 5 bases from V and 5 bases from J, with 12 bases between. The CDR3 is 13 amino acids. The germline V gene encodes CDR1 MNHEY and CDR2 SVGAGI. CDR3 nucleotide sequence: TGTGCCAGCAGTGCTCAGGTATGGACTGAAGCTTTCTTT. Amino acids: CASSAQVWTEAFF.

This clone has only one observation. In DNA, the CDR3 is TGCGCCAGCAGCTTGGTGGGCCAGGGGGCCAACAATGAGCAGTTCTTC. It encodes CASSLVGQGANNEQFF. The chain uses TRBV5-1 and TRBJ2-1; 8 bases map to TRBD1. CDR1 and CDR2 from the germline V gene are SGHRS and YFSETQ. The CDR3 contains 16 residues. With 0 bases clipped from V and 5 bases from J, the junction kept 7 bases outside the gene matches.

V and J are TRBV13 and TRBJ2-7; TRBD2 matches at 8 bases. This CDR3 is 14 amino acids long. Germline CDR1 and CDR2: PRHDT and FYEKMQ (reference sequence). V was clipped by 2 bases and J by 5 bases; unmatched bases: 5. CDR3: CASSLRGGPDEQYF. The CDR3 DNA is TGTGCCAGCAGCTTACGGGGGGGGCCGGACGAGCAGTACTTC.

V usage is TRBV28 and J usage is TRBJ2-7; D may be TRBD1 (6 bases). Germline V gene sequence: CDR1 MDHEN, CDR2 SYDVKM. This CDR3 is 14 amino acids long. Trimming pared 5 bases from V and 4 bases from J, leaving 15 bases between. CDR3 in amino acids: CASSTRGRGYEQYF. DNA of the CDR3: TGTGCCAGCAGTACCCGGGGCAGGGGATACGAGCAGTACTTC.

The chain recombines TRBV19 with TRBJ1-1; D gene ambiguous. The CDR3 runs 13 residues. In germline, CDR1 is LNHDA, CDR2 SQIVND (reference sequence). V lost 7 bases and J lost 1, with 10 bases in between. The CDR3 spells CASKVGGNTEAFF. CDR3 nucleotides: TGTGCCAGTAAGGTAGGAGGGAACACTGAAGCTTTCTTT.

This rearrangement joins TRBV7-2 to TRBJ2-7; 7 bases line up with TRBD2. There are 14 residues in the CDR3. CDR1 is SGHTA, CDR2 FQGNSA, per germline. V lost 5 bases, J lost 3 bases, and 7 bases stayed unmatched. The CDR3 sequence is CASSPEGGGYEQYF. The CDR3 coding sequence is TGTGCCAGCAGCCCGGAGGGCGGGGGCTACGAGCAGTACTTC.

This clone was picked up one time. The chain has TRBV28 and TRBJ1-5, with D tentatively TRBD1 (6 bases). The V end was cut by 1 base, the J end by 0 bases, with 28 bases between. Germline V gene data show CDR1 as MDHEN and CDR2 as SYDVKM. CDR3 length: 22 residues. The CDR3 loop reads CASSLLSYKRQGFRYSNQPQHF. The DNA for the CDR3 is TGTGCCAGCAGTTTATTAAGTTATAAAAGGCAGGGGTTTAGGTATAGCAATCAGCCCCAGCATTTT.

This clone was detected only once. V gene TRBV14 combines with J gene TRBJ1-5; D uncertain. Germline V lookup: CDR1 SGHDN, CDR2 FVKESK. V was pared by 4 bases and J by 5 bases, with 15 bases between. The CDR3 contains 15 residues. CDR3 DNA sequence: TGTGCCAGCAGCCGACGGGAGCCTCTTGATCAGCCCCAGCATTTT. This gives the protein CASSRREPLDQPQHF.

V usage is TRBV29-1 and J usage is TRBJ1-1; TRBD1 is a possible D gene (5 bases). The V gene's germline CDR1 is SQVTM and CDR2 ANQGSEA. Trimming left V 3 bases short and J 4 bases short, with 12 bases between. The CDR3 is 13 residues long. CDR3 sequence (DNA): TGCAGCGTTGATCAAGGAGGGGTCACTGAAGCTTTCTTT. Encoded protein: CSVDQGGVTEAFF.

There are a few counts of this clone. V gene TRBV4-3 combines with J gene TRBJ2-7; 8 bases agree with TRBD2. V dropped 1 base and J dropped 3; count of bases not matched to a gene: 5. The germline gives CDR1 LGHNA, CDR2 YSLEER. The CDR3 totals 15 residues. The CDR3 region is CASSQGTSLGYEQYF. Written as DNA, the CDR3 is TGCGCCAGCAGCCAAGGGACTAGCTTGGGCTACGAGCAGTACTTC.

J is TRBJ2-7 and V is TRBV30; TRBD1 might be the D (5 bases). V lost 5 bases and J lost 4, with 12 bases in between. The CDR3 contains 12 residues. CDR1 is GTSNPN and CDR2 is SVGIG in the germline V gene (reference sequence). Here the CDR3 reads CAWGHSQYEQYF. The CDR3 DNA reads TGTGCCTGGGGACATTCCCAGTACGAGCAGTACTTC.

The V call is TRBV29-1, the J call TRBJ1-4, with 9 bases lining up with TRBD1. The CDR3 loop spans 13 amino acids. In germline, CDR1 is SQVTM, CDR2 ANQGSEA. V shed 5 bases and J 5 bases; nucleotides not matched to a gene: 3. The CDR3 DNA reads TGCAGCGTTCGGACAGGGGCCAATGAAAAACTGTTTTTT. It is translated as CSVRTGANEKLFF.

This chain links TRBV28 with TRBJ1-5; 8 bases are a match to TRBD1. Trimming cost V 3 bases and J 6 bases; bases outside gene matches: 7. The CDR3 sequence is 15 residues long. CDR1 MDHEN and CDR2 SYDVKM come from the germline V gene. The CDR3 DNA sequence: TGTGCCAGCAGTTTCCCAGGACAGGGTTTTCAGCCCCAGCATTTT. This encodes CASSFPGQGFQPQHF.

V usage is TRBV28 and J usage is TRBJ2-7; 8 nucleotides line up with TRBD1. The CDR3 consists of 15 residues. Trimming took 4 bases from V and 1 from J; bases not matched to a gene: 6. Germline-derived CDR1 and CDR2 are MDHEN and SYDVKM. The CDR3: CASSYRDRPSYEQYF. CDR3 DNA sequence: TGTGCCAGCAGTTACCGGGACAGGCCTTCCTACGAGCAGTACTTC. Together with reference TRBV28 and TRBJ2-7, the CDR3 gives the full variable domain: DVKVTQSSRYLVKRTGEKVFLECVQDMDHENMFWYRQDPGLGLRLIYFSYDVKMKEKGDIPEGYSVSREKKERFSLILESASTNQTSMYLCASSYRDRPSYEQYFGPGTRLTVT.

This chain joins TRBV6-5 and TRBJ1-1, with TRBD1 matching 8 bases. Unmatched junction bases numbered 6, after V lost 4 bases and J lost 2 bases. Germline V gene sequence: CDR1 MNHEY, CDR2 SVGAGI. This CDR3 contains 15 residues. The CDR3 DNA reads TGTGCCAGCAGTTCCCCCGGACAGGGCAACACTGAAGCTTTCTTT. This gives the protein CASSSPGQGNTEAFF.